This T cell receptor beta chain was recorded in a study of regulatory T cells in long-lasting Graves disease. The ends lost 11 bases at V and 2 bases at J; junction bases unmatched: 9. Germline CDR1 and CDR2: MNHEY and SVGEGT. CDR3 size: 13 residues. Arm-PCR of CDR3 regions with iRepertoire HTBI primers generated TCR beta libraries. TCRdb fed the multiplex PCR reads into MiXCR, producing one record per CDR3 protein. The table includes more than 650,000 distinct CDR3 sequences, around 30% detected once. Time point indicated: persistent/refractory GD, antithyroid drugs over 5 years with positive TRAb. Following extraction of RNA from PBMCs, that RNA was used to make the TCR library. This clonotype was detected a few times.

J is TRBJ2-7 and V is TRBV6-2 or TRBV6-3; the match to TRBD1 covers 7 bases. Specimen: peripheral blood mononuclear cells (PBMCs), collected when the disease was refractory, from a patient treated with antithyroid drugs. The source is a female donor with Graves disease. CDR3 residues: CASQSTGTYEQYF. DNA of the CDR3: TGTGCCTCTCAATCGACAGGGACCTACGAGCAGTACTTC.